The 5 T cell receptor beta chains reported below all come from one sample, sequenced in a study of radiotherapy plus CTLA-4 blockade in lung cancer. The assay was immunoSEQ multiplex PCR, and TCRdb's table has in-frame clones only and misses some. The table lists fewer than 150,000 clones, 78% of them singletons. Here the sequenced sample was peripheral blood, taken from a patient treated with radiotherapy plus ipilimumab. The receptor source for this set is a human donor with non-small cell lung cancer who had a partial response to radiotherapy plus ipilimumab.

The chain links TRBV7-8 to TRBJ2-1; TRBD1 agrees at 7 bases. The CDR3 totals 15 residues. CDR1 is SGHVS and CDR2 is FQNEAQ in the germline V gene. J gave up 9 bases and V 2 bases, and 10 bases lay outside the gene matches. Written as DNA, the CDR3 is TGTGCCAGCAGCTTAAGGGGGCCGGGTTTGGCTGAGCAGTTCTTC. This codes for CASSLRGPGLAEQFF.

V and J are TRBV6-5 and TRBJ2-7, with 13 bases lining up with TRBD2. This CDR3 spans 15 amino acids. Trimming at V came to 6 bases and at J to 3 bases, leaving 5 bases not matched to a gene. Germline-derived CDR1 and CDR2 are MNHEY and SVGAGI. This CDR3 is CASRSLAGGLYEQYV. As DNA, the CDR3 is TGTGCCAGCAGGTCACTAGCGGGAGGGCTCTACGAGCAGTACGTC.

This clone has only one observation. V usage is TRBV5-6 and J usage is TRBJ2-1; no firm D call. The V end was cut by 1 base, the J end by 9 bases, with 11 bases between. The germline V gene has CDR1 SGHDT and CDR2 YYEEEE. The CDR3 sequence is 13 residues long. The chain's CDR3 is CASSLNSPSEQFF. The CDR3 DNA is TGTGCCAGCAGCTTGAACTCTCCTAGTGAGCAGTTCTTC.

This clone was detected a few times. The chain is built from TRBV27 and TRBJ1-5; no clear D gene. V was trimmed by 7 bases and J by 4 bases, leaving 8 bases between them. CDR1 is MNHEY, CDR2 SMNVEV, per germline (reference sequence). The CDR3 totals 12 residues. The CDR3 DNA is TGTGCCAGCAAGTTCGGGAATCAGCCCCAGCATTTT. Encoded protein: CASKFGNQPQHF.

This sequence joins TRBV19 and TRBJ2-1, with 9 bases matching TRBD2. V lost 7 bases, J lost 4 bases, and 11 bases stayed unmatched. Per the germline V gene, CDR1 is LNHDA and CDR2 is SQIVND (reference sequence). The CDR3 sequence is 16 residues long. DNA of the CDR3: TGTGCCAGTACTGATGGGTCGCTAGCGGGGTACAATGAGCAGTTCTTC. It is translated as CASTDGSLAGYNEQFF.